This T cell receptor (beta chain) came from a study of glioma-infiltrating T cells. General study points: Above-expected tissue-blood divergence occurred in all gliomas, most in low-grade ones.

J lost 7 bases, V lost 7 bases, and 6 bases had no gene match. This CDR3 comprises 12 residues. This clonotype has ten or more counts. Antigen: not known. Using RNA template, CDR3s of TCR alpha and beta were amplified with iRepertoire arm-PCR. TCRdb passed the multiplex PCR reads through MiXCR, listing each CDR3 protein once. The sample yields 100,000 to 150,000 distinct CDR3 sequences, about 23% seen once. V and J are TRBV12-3 or TRBV12-4 and TRBJ1-1; TRBD1 matches 7 bases. Specimen: glioma tissue, nonneoplastic brain tissue, or PBMCs (not recorded which). The source of this sequence is a human donor with low-grade glioma or glioblastoma, undergoing nonglioma brain surgery, or in good health (not recorded which). CDR3 in amino acids: CASTPTGSEAFF. CDR3 DNA: TGTGCCAGCACCCCGACAGGGAGTGAAGCTTTCTTT.